This T cell receptor beta chain was recorded in a study of vaccination effects on CD4 cells after COVID-19 (dated 2022 in TCRdb). For the wider study: To identify antigen-specific CD4+ T cell clonotypes by their expansion, the ViraFEST assay first stimulated PBMC with viral peptide pools and then applied TCR sequencing. Across the study, the median time from the second dose to post-vaccine sampling was 72 days (range 14 to 241). Each well held some 1.9 million PBMC cultured in IMDM containing approximately 5% human AB serum, roughly 9.6 IU/ml IL-2 and gentamicin, along with roughly 10 ug/ml peptides. In both COVID-19 convalescent patients and infection-naive vaccine recipients, the study compared SARS-CoV-2 spike-specific CD4+ TCR repertoires from before mRNA vaccination with those from after it. A total of roughly 9 COVID-19 convalescent patients and several SARS-CoV-2-naive healthy vaccine recipients were included in the full study. In the study, cultures from other donors were sequenced using the Oncomine TCR Beta short-read assay on an Illumina iSeq 100. Summary of the overall study and its limitations: Among healthy vaccine recipients, nearly all vaccine-induced clones were SARS-CoV-2 mono-reactive, and just 1 of 255 was cross-reactive with common cold coronaviruses. Only a small number of convalescent patients were included, and no early post-infection timepoints were available, which limited the study. At late post-vaccination timepoints, both infection-induced and vaccine-induced clones showed marked clonal contraction, consistent with waning T cell responses.

The V and J ends are trimmed by 3 bases and 8 bases, leaving 8 bases between them. Taken from cysteine to phenylalanine, the CDR3 has 12 residues. Left in the record is the CDR3 DNA by itself, 36 bases read in frame from the first base. The germline V gene specifies KGHSH as CDR1 and LQKENI as CDR2. After 10 days of culture, CD4+ T cells were isolated with the EasySep CD4+ T cell isolation kit. Each participant received two doses of an mRNA SARS-CoV-2 vaccine, either BNT162b2 or mRNA-1273. Healthy vaccine recipients had no prior SARS-CoV-2 infection, confirmed by negative nucleocapsid antibodies before and after vaccination. On days 3 and 7, half of the culture medium was replaced with fresh IL-2-containing medium. Unless noted otherwise, every peptide stimulation condition was cultured in triplicate wells. PBMC were separated from whole blood using Ficoll-Paque Plus gradient centrifugation and were then either cryopreserved at -140C or used fresh. The QIAamp micro DNA kit was used to extract genomic DNA from the cultured CD4+ T cells.

This clone was picked up one time. Its binding antigen is unknown. Nothing much larger sits one base from this clone, and base qualities are not available. The method behind the library was the immunoSEQ multiplex PCR assay. DNA from the cultured, isolated CD4+ T cells was subjected to TCR beta CDR3 sequencing. Turning to the authors' computational methods: The analysis removed non-productive TCR sequences, trimmed reads to the CDR3 region, and retained only CDR3s that were 7 or more amino acids long. Antigen-specific clonotypes were identified with the MANAFEST web app by comparing expansion in peptide wells against reference cultures. To count as positive, a clone had to show expansion at FDR<0.05 compared with the reference and with all other wells, an odds ratio above 5, and a frequency above 0.1% in two replicate wells. A clonotype was defined as cross-reactive if the clonotype was significantly expanded both in SARS-CoV-2 spike wells and in at least one common cold coronavirus spike condition. Using the stringdist R package, CDR3 similarity was measured by Levenshtein distance, and unrooted trees were constructed with ape in R 3.6.1. TCRdb retrieved this table from immuneACCESS and kept in-frame rearrangements only. Not all clones are present; in checked studies, unresolved V genes account for under half, and no reason is known for the remainder. D and trimming were read from the DNA, whereas the V and J calls and clone size are those reported in that table. A total of about 45,000 clones appear in this sample, approximately 70% of them only once. Of the sample, less than 10% is held by the ten largest clones.

The sequence was collected from a human donor who received a COVID-19 vaccine. The chain is encoded by TRBV18 joined to TRBJ2-1; the D gene lacks a confident call. The sample consisted of CD4+ T cells from PBMCs cultured without peptide, taken after COVID-19 vaccination. In nucleotides, the sequence is TGTGCCAGCTCACCCTATAGCTATGAGCAGTTCTTC. The translation is CASSPYSYEQFF.